Described below is a single T cell receptor (beta chain) sequence and its context. This receptor's antigen is unknown. One end of the junction fails to match germline, which may point to a read error. The donors were patients who had localized lung adenocarcinoma, which is a subtype of non-small cell lung cancer. Samples were obtained from the margins of localized lung adenocarcinomas. For TCR repertoire analysis, CD4+ T cells taken from tumor tissue were profiled apart from CD8+ T cells. Library preparation employed PCR. Instrument on record: HiSeq X Ten. TCRdb reran the public reads through fastp at Q25 and MiXCR, keeping productive beta chains. Each CDR3 protein appears once, grouped with its most common genes and DNA. This sample lists about 7,700 distinct CDR3 sequences; about 43% were detected once. Around 30% of the sample goes to the ten largest clones. CDR3 length: 15 amino acids, cysteine to phenylalanine. The kept DNA is CDR3 alone, 45 bases in frame from the first base. Looking up the germline V gene yields CDR1 MGHRA and CDR2 YSYEKL.

This specimen comes from a study of CD4 and CD8 cells across lung adenocarcinoma regions listed by TCRdb under 2018. In terms of the full investigation: The study examined intratumor heterogeneity of the T cell receptor repertoire by comparing tumor centers with tumor margins.

The source material was CD4+ T cells from the margin of a lung tumor. The label giving this sample's cell subset or site can be read as: tumor margin region. The TCR originated in a male donor with lung adenocarcinoma. The CD4 and CD8 labels of this study may be unreliable. The sequence links TRBV4-1 to TRBJ2-5; TRBD1 is perhaps the D gene, given 8 matching bases. The CDR3 sequence is CASSLEQGGTETQYF. The DNA sequence reads TGCGCCAGCAGCTTAGAACAGGGGGGGACAGAGACGCAGTACTTC.